The 14 T cell receptor beta chains presented below share a single source sample, sequenced in a study of shared clonotypes between healthy human individuals. Sequencing used immunoSEQ multiplex PCR; TCRdb keeps in-frame clones, though not all of them. This table has roughly 2.2 million clones, 80% to 95% appearing once. The sample was naive CD4+ T cells from PBMCs. The subset denotes: CD45RA+ positively selected. The receptors originated from a man aged 18 to 30 in good health. Some clones in this sample may be carry-over from other donors' samples.

The chain joins TRBV5-4 to TRBJ1-2; D remains ambiguous. This CDR3 contains 13 residues. Per the germline V gene, CDR1 is SGHNT and CDR2 is YYREEE (reference sequence). Trimming removed 5 bases at V and 0 bases at J, with 8 bases between. This CDR3 reads CASRTIANYGYTF. Here the CDR3 DNA reads TGTGCCAGCAGAACCATAGCTAACTATGGCTACACCTTC. The full variable domain, with the rest looked up from reference TRBV5-4 and TRBJ1-2, is ETGVTQSPTHLIKTRGQQVTLRCSSQSGHNTVSWYQQALGQGPQFIFQYYREEENGRGNFPPRFSGLQFPNYSSELNVNALELDDSALYLCASRTIANYGYTFGSGTRLTVV.

The rearrangement links TRBV11-1 to TRBJ2-3, with D unresolved. The CDR3 is 19 amino acids. The germline CDR1 and CDR2 sequences are SGHAT and FQDESV (reference sequence). Trimming took off 2 bases at V and 7 bases at J, with 28 bases between the two ends. The CDR3 sequence: CASSLREVGPTSRSNTQYF. Written as DNA, the CDR3 is TGTGCCAGCAGCTTACGCGAGGTAGGGCCGACCTCTCGCAGCAATACGCAGTATTTT.

V is TRBV6-5 and J is TRBJ2-2; D call uncertain. Per germline, CDR1 MNHEY and CDR2 SVGAGI. The CDR3 sequence is 15 residues long. Trimming removed 5 bases at V and 1 base at J, with 11 bases between. CDR3 region: CASSTTPGNTGELFF. The CDR3 coding sequence is TGTGCCAGCAGTACTACACCGGGGAACACCGGGGAGCTGTTTTTT.

V is TRBV7-3 and J is TRBJ2-1; 7 bases line up with TRBD2. J lost 13 bases, V lost 3 bases, and 6 bases had no gene match. Looked up from germline, CDR1 is SGHTA and CDR2 is FQGTGA. The CDR3 has 12 amino acids. Here the CDR3 reads CASSLREGLQFF. The CDR3 coding sequence is TGTGCCAGCAGCTTGAGGGAGGGCCTACAGTTCTTC.

J is TRBJ2-2 and V is TRBV6-1; D gene unclear. Per germline, CDR1 MNHNS and CDR2 SASEGT. The CDR3 length is 11 residues. Trimming shortened V by 10 bases and J by 4 bases, and 7 bases separated the two germline ends. DNA of the CDR3: TGTGCCACCCGGTTCACCGGGGAGCTGTTTTTT. It is translated as CATRFTGELFF.

The rearrangement links TRBV7-3 to TRBJ1-2; 8 nucleotides agree with TRBD1. J gave up 6 bases and V 10 bases, and 16 bases lay outside the gene matches. CDR1 is SGHTA, CDR2 FQGTGA, per germline. The CDR3 covers 15 residues. The CDR3 is CAKDWGRGLEDGYTF. Here the CDR3 DNA reads TGTGCCAAAGACTGGGGCAGGGGGCTTGAGGATGGCTACACCTTC.

Details on this clone: The same CDR3 is also encoded by other DNA sequences in this sample. V and J are TRBV5-4 and TRBJ2-7; no clear D gene. V was pared by 4 bases and J by 1 base, with 6 bases between. This CDR3 comprises 12 residues. The germline V gene encodes CDR1 SGHNT and CDR2 YYREEE (reference sequence). The chain's CDR3 is CASSVGSYEQYF. Written as DNA, the CDR3 is TGTGCCAGCAGCGTGGGGTCCTACGAGCAGTACTTC.

The chain recombines TRBV29-1 with TRBJ2-3, with no clear D. V dropped 0 bases and J dropped 4 bases, with 20 bases sitting between them. Germline-derived CDR1 and CDR2 are SQVTM and ANQGSEA. CDR3 length equals 17 residues. For the CDR3, the DNA is TGCAGCGTTGAAGATCCTGAAGGGTTTCTATCTCCAGATACGCAGTATTTT. It yields the protein CSVEDPEGFLSPDTQYF.

This chain links TRBV7-3 with TRBJ2-1; 7 bases fit TRBD2. Looked up from germline, CDR1 is SGHTA and CDR2 is FQGTGA. This CDR3 contains 15 residues. V was clipped by 5 bases and J by 5 bases; unmatched bases: 9. Written as DNA, the CDR3 is TGTGCCAGCAGCCCGCGGCCTAGCGGAAACAATGAGCAGTTCTTC. It is translated as CASSPRPSGNNEQFF.

This clone was recorded a few times. The V and J genes are TRBV18 and TRBJ1-1; the D is unclear. Germline V gene sequence: CDR1 KGHSH, CDR2 LQKENI. This CDR3 comprises 15 residues. Trimming took off 6 bases at V and 4 bases at J, with 18 bases between the two ends. CDR3 nucleotides: TGTGCCAGCTCTCCTTCGATGGATTTACGCACTGAAGCTTTCTTT. It specifies CASSPSMDLRTEAFF.

In regard to this clone: Additional DNA sequences in this sample encode the identical CDR3. The gene calls are TRBV5-1 and TRBJ2-1; D is unclear. The germline V gene encodes CDR1 SGHRS and CDR2 YFSETQ. Trimming pared 1 base from V and 0 bases from J, leaving 11 bases between. The CDR3 spans 16 residues. The CDR3 loop is CASSLLSPSSYNEQFF. The CDR3 nucleotides read TGCGCCAGCAGCTTGCTCAGTCCGAGCTCCTACAATGAGCAGTTCTTC.

This chain uses TRBV5-1 with TRBJ1-2; maybe TRBD1 (6 bases). This CDR3 has 15 amino acids. V gave up 4 bases and J gave up 2 bases, with 15 bases separating them. In germline, CDR1 is SGHRS, CDR2 YFSETQ. CDR3 sequence (DNA): TGCGCCAGCAGCCTTGAGGGACATTCGAACTATGGCTACACCTTC. Encoded protein: CASSLEGHSNYGYTF. Supplemented by reference TRBV5-1 and TRBJ1-2, the full variable domain reads KAGVTQTPRYLIKTRGQQVTLSCSPISGHRSVSWYQQTPGQGLQFLFEYFSETQRNKGNFPGRFSGRQFSNSRSEMNVSTLELGDSALYLCASSLEGHSNYGYTFGSGTRLTVV.

The chain employs TRBV28 and TRBJ2-7; D call uncertain. Germline CDR1 MDHEN, CDR2 SYDVKM. The CDR3 is 14 residues long. Trimming stripped 4 bases from V and 3 bases from J, with 13 bases between. This CDR3 is CASSYPNARYEQYF. The CDR3 DNA reads as TGTGCCAGCAGTTATCCGAACGCCCGCTACGAGCAGTACTTC.

The chain couples TRBV5-5 to TRBJ1-2, with D maybe TRBD1 (5 bases). The V end lost 1 base, the J end lost 8 bases, and 9 bases lay between the germline ends. CDR1 and CDR2 (germline): SGHKS, YYEKEE (reference sequence). This CDR3 has 12 residues. In DNA, the CDR3 is TGTGCCAGCAGCTTGTCAGGGCTCGGCTACACCTTC. Its translation: CASSLSGLGYTF.